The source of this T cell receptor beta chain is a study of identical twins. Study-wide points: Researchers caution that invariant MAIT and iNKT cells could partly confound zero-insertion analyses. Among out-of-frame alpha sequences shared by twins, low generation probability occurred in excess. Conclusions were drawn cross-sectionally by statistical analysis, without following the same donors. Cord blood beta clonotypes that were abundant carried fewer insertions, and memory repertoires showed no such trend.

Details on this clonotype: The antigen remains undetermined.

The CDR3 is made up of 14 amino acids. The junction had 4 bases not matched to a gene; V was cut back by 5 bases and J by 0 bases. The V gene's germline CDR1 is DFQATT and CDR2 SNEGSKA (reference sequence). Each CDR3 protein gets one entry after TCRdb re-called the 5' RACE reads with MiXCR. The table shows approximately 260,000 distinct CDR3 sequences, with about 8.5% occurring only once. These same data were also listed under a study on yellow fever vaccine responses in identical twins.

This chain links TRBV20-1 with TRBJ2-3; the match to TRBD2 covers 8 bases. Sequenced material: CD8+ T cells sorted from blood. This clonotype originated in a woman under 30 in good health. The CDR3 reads CSAETSESTDTQYF. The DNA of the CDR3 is TGCAGTGCTGAGACTAGCGAGAGCACAGATACGCAGTATTTT.